Listed below are T cell receptor beta chains from one sample, sequenced in a study of blood T cell repertoires in COVID-19. Clones were sequenced by immunoSEQ multiplex PCR, and TCRdb holds only the in-frame ones, with some missing. This sample has 400,000 to 450,000 clones, with 89% found just once. Sequencing was carried out using peripheral blood. These receptors were taken from a woman between 40 and 55 years old with COVID-19, enrolled during active disease. The CDR3 runs from the conserved cysteine through the conserved F or W.

j_call v_call cdr3_length cdr3_aa
TRBJ2-5 TRBV6-2/TRBV6-3 14 CASSYWTGQETQYF
TRBJ2-2 TRBV7-3 17 CASSSTGTATNTGELFF
TRBJ2-5 TRBV7-8 16 CASSLWSGGLQETQYF
TRBJ1-6 TRBV9 15 CASSVTQGARSPLHF
TRBJ2-3 TRBV5-1 17 CASSLDGTGGGTDTQYF
TRBJ1-2 TRBV4-1 16 CASSQEGTGILEGYTF
TRBJ1-3 TRBV6-5 15 CASSPQATGGNTIYF
TRBJ1-5 TRBV6-6 15 CASSYSAGGTQPQHF
TRBJ2-1 TRBV7-2 14 CASSLAGDYNEQFF
TRBJ1-5 TRBV18 18 CASSPNPRDRVSDQPQHF
TRBJ2-1 TRBV6-5 14 CASRKLGERQEQFF
TRBJ2-3 TRBV27 14 CASSSRDHTDTQYF
TRBJ1-6 TRBV27 16 CASSFNPAGGNSPLHF
TRBJ1-2 TRBV12-3/TRBV12-4 13 CASSGTGSGGYTF
TRBJ2-2 TRBV7-8 15 CASSRDRVNTGELFF
TRBJ1-1 TRBV5-4 15 CASSRGTQANTEAFF
TRBJ2-3 TRBV18 16 CASSPLWDRATDTQYF
TRBJ1-1 TRBV19 14 CASSIGTLNTEAFF
TRBJ1-5 TRBV30 12 CAWAEGNQPQHF
TRBJ2-3 TRBV2 13 CASSRQGLDTQYF
TRBJ1-4 TRBV3-1/TRBV3-2 15 CASTKSGRRVEKLFF
TRBJ2-1 TRBV19 15 CASSPSGGAYNEQFF
TRBJ1-5 TRBV2 15 CASSEDRSSNQPQHF